This TCR beta chain originates from a study of a mutant IDH1 vaccine in newly diagnosed glioma (dated by TCRdb to the early 2020s). For the study in its entirety: Patients were given eight vaccinations, in weeks 1, 3, 5, 7, 11, 15, 19 and 23, which matched visits V03 through V10. In the chemotherapy-containing groups, vaccination started alongside temozolomide cycles, whereas in patients who had radiotherapy alone it started 4-6 weeks after radiotherapy. The approximately 30 treated patients were around 60% male and around 40% female, with a mean age of about 43 years. Prior to enrollment, patients had been given standard therapy consisting of radiotherapy alone, temozolomide alone, or radiochemotherapy with temozolomide, with the combination given to most patients. Peripheral blood samples were drawn at six visits, namely V03 (baseline), V05, V07, V10, V12 and V13. For exploratory analyses, approximately 23 treated patients had longitudinal TCRB deep sequencing done wherever samples were available.

From cysteine to phenylalanine, the CDR3 is 18 amino acids long. The DNA shown is the 54-base CDR3, in frame from base 1. CDR1 is given as GTSNPN and CDR2 as SVGIG, both from the germline V gene (reference sequence). After removal of 3 bases from V and 0 bases from J, the junction retains 15 bases not matched to a gene. What the time point label conveys for this sample: week 5, during vaccination. Every vaccine dose consisted of 300 ug of a 20-mer mutant IDH1 peptide in Montanide, administered subcutaneously together with topical imiquimod. Newly diagnosed WHO grade 3 or 4 IDH1-mutant astrocytomas showing loss of nuclear ATRX were present in the donors. The samples were drawn from NOA16, a multicentre, single-arm, open-label phase I trial in Germany that tested a mutant IDH1 peptide vaccine in humans for the first time. Genomic DNA for TCRB sequencing was extracted from EDTA blood using the DNeasy Blood and Tissue Kit.

The investigation overall reported the following: Vaccine-induced immune responses across multiple MHC alleles were detected in over 80% of patients. It was noted by the authors that analyses of patient blood samples could not be reproduced owing to sample limitations. Changes in the top peripheral T cell clonotypes picked up by TCRB sequencing did not appear to be linked to pseudoprogression. PBMC samples for TCRB deep sequencing were selected based on availability.

Concerning this clone itself: Its target antigen remains unknown. The record has no base qualities; no much larger clone is one base away.

Library preparation employed the immunoSEQ multiplex PCR assay. Following the manufacturer's protocol, the hsTCRB Kit was used to amplify rearranged TCR beta chain sequences. TCRB libraries were sequenced on an Illumina MiSeq. As for the original processing: The kit vendor's proprietary platform handled demultiplexing, trimming and gene mapping. Not all clones reach the TCRdb copy of this immuneACCESS table, which keeps in-frame sequences only. Checked studies attribute under half of the gap to unresolved V genes and leave the rest unexplained. V and J calls and clone size are as listed in that table; D and trimming were resolved from the DNA. A total of about 26,000 clones appear in this sample, approximately 79% of them only once. The top ten clones comprise 6% to 8.5% of the sample.

The V gene is TRBV30 and the J gene is TRBJ1-2, with 8 bases aligning to TRBD1. This TCR was recovered from a man in his forties with glioma. Some clones in this sample may be carry-over from other donors' samples. The sample consisted of PBMCs, taken from a glioma patient whose treatment included an IDH1 peptide vaccine. The CDR3 in this case is CAWRHTGTGRLTNYGYTF. The nucleotides are TGTGCCTGGAGACATACCGGGACAGGCCGACTAACTAACTATGGCTACACCTTC.